A selection of T cell receptor beta chains follows, all from one sample in a study of radiotherapy plus CTLA-4 blockade in lung cancer. Profiling relied on immunoSEQ multiplex PCR, and the TCRdb table lists in-frame clones only, not all of them. The table has 55,000 to 85,000 clones, approximately 79% seen once. The source material was peripheral blood, sampled from a patient treated with radiotherapy plus ipilimumab. The origin of the receptors is a human donor with non-small cell lung cancer whose response to radiotherapy plus ipilimumab could not be evaluated. Some clones in this sample may be carry-over from other donors' samples. CDR3s include the opening cysteine and the closing phenylalanine or tryptophan. The D gene is left open where the match is weak. The listing skips clone size in some rows; elsewhere it reads once, few, many or a size class.

abundance: few; v_gene: TRBV30; j_gene: TRBJ1-4; d_gene: TRBD1; CDR3aa: CAWSGGTGNEKLFF; CDR3nt: TGTGCCTGGAGTGGGGGGACAGGCAATGAAAAACTGTTTTTT
abundance: NA; v_gene: TRBV12-5; j_gene: TRBJ1-2; d_gene: NA; CDR3aa: CASAARGAGDYGYTF; CDR3nt: TGTGCTAGTGCCGCCCGGGGGGCTGGTGACTATGGCTACACCTTC
abundance: NA; v_gene: TRBV28; j_gene: TRBJ1-5; d_gene: TRBD1; CDR3aa: CASSYYLGQGTQPQHF; CDR3nt: TGTGCCAGCAGCTATTACCTCGGACAGGGGACCCAGCCCCAGCATTTT
abundance: NA; v_gene: TRBV13; j_gene: TRBJ2-1; d_gene: TRBD1; CDR3aa: CASSTYGTGRRLSYNEQFF; CDR3nt: TGTGCCAGCAGCACCTACGGGACAGGGAGACGCTTAAGCTACAATGAGCAGTTCTTC
abundance: NA; v_gene: TRBV4-2; j_gene: TRBJ2-2; d_gene: NA; CDR3aa: CASSQVTGGGMGELFF; CDR3nt: TGTGCCAGCAGCCAAGTCACAGGGGGAGGGATGGGGGAGCTGTTTTTT
abundance: NA; v_gene: TRBV2; j_gene: TRBJ1-2; d_gene: NA; CDR3aa: CASRAGTYYGYTF; CDR3nt: TGTGCCAGCAGGGCAGGGACTTACTATGGCTACACCTTC
abundance: NA; v_gene: TRBV4-2; j_gene: TRBJ2-4; d_gene: TRBD2; CDR3aa: CASSPGRGDAKNIQYF; CDR3nt: TGTGCCAGCAGCCCAGGTCGGGGGGACGCCAAAAACATTCAGTACTTC
abundance: NA; v_gene: TRBV28; j_gene: TRBJ1-2; d_gene: TRBD1; CDR3aa: CASTPGQSYGYTF; CDR3nt: TGTGCCAGCACCCCGGGACAGAGCTATGGCTACACCTTC
abundance: NA; v_gene: TRBV5-1; j_gene: TRBJ1-1; d_gene: NA; CDR3aa: CASSLTGFDTEAFF; CDR3nt: TGCGCCAGCAGCTTGACAGGGTTTGACACTGAAGCTTTCTTT
abundance: NA; v_gene: TRBV5-1; j_gene: TRBJ2-7; d_gene: NA; CDR3aa: CASSSSYEQYF; CDR3nt: TGCGCCAGCAGCTCGTCCTACGAGCAGTACTTC
abundance: NA; v_gene: TRBV5-4; j_gene: TRBJ2-5; d_gene: NA; CDR3aa: CASSLPGETQYF; CDR3nt: TGTGCCAGCAGCTTGCCAGGGGAGACCCAGTACTTC
abundance: NA; v_gene: TRBV6-1; j_gene: TRBJ1-1; d_gene: NA; CDR3aa: CASGEVGIEAFF; CDR3nt: TGTGCCAGCGGGGAGGTGGGGATTGAAGCTTTCTTT
abundance: NA; v_gene: TRBV5-1; j_gene: TRBJ2-2; d_gene: NA; CDR3aa: CASAPGRAAGELFF; CDR3nt: TGCGCCAGCGCCCCGGGAAGGGCGGCCGGGGAGCTGTTTTTT
abundance: NA; v_gene: TRBV2; j_gene: TRBJ2-1; d_gene: NA; CDR3aa: CASSDASGTTYNEQFF; CDR3nt: TGTGCCAGCAGTGACGCCTCCGGGACAACGTACAATGAGCAGTTCTTC
abundance: NA; v_gene: TRBV18; j_gene: TRBJ1-4; d_gene: NA; CDR3aa: CASSPTGDNEKLFF; CDR3nt: TGTGCCAGCTCACCGACAGGAGACAATGAAAAACTGTTTTTT
abundance: NA; v_gene: TRBV9; j_gene: TRBJ2-3; d_gene: NA; CDR3aa: CASSAGTTADSTDTQYF; CDR3nt: TGTGCCAGCAGCGCCGGCACAACAGCCGACAGCACAGATACGCAGTATTTT
abundance: NA; v_gene: TRBV4-1; j_gene: TRBJ2-1; d_gene: NA; CDR3aa: CASSQDTTTGYNEQFF; CDR3nt: TGCGCCAGCAGCCAAGATACCACGACAGGCTACAATGAGCAGTTCTTC
abundance: NA; v_gene: TRBV27; j_gene: TRBJ2-7; d_gene: TRBD1; CDR3aa: CASSPRTGDYEQYF; CDR3nt: TGTGCCAGCAGTCCGCGGACAGGGGACTACGAGCAGTACTTC
abundance: NA; v_gene: TRBV15; j_gene: TRBJ1-4; d_gene: NA; CDR3aa: CATSARARALEKLFF; CDR3nt: TGTGCCACCTCAGCAAGGGCCAGGGCGTTGGAGAAACTGTTTTTT
abundance: NA; v_gene: TRBV2; j_gene: TRBJ2-1; d_gene: TRBD1; CDR3aa: CASRQGAGRGFF; CDR3nt: TGTGCCAGCAGACAGGGGGCGGGGAGGGGGTTCTTC
abundance: NA; v_gene: TRBV7-9; j_gene: TRBJ2-3; d_gene: NA; CDR3aa: CASSLTEPTTDTQYF; CDR3nt: TGTGCCAGCAGCTTAACAGAACCGACCACAGATACGCAGTATTTT
abundance: NA; v_gene: TRBV5-1; j_gene: TRBJ2-1; d_gene: TRBD1; CDR3aa: CASRNGTGSYNEQFF; CDR3nt: TGCGCCAGCAGAAACGGGACAGGCTCCTACAATGAGCAGTTCTTC
abundance: NA; v_gene: TRBV28; j_gene: TRBJ1-1; d_gene: NA; CDR3aa: CASSLPPNTEAFF; CDR3nt: TGTGCCAGCAGTTTACCCCCAAACACTGAAGCTTTCTTT
abundance: once; v_gene: TRBV10-1; j_gene: TRBJ1-1; d_gene: NA; CDR3aa: CASSDRGNTEAFF; CDR3nt: TGCGCCAGCAGTGACCGGGGGAACACTGAAGCTTTCTTT
abundance: NA; v_gene: TRBV5-1; j_gene: TRBJ2-7; d_gene: TRBD2; CDR3aa: CASSLGPGARGAYEQYF; CDR3nt: TGCGCCAGCAGCTTGGGTCCGGGAGCGCGGGGGGCCTACGAGCAGTACTTC
abundance: NA; v_gene: TRBV18; j_gene: TRBJ2-2; d_gene: TRBD1; CDR3aa: CASSPQGANTGELFF; CDR3nt: TGTGCCAGCTCACCGCAGGGGGCGAACACCGGGGAGCTGTTTTTT
abundance: NA; v_gene: TRBV19; j_gene: TRBJ1-6; d_gene: NA; CDR3aa: CATADTHNSPLHF; CDR3nt: TGTGCCACCGCGGACACCCATAATTCACCCCTCCACTTT
abundance: NA; v_gene: TRBV4-1; j_gene: TRBJ1-5; d_gene: NA; CDR3aa: CASSQDSYSNQPQHF; CDR3nt: TGCGCCAGCAGCCAAGACAGTTATAGCAATCAGCCCCAGCATTTT
abundance: NA; v_gene: TRBV28; j_gene: TRBJ1-1; d_gene: NA; CDR3aa: CASRPGQSGAFF; CDR3nt: TGTGCCAGCAGGCCTGGACAGAGTGGAGCTTTCTTT
abundance: NA; v_gene: TRBV27; j_gene: TRBJ1-2; d_gene: NA; CDR3aa: CASSPQVLANYGYTF; CDR3nt: TGTGCCAGCAGTCCACAAGTCCTGGCCAACTATGGCTACACCTTC
abundance: NA; v_gene: TRBV10-3; j_gene: TRBJ2-3; d_gene: NA; CDR3aa: CAINGGALTGRTDTQYF; CDR3nt: TGTGCCATCAATGGAGGGGCCTTAACGGGGCGCACAGATACGCAGTATTTT
abundance: few; v_gene: TRBV5-8; j_gene: TRBJ2-7; d_gene: NA; CDR3aa: CASSLGLGRQYF; CDR3nt: TGTGCCAGCAGCTTGGGGCTGGGGAGGCAGTACTTC
abundance: NA; v_gene: TRBV28; j_gene: TRBJ2-5; d_gene: NA; CDR3aa: CAIAGGTLQETQYF; CDR3nt: TGTGCCATAGCTGGCGGCACCCTCCAAGAGACCCAGTACTTC
abundance: NA; v_gene: TRBV7-2; j_gene: TRBJ2-5; d_gene: NA; CDR3aa: CASSPQGGLAKTQYF; CDR3nt: TGTGCCAGCAGCCCCCAGGGGGGATTGGCGAAGACCCAGTACTTC
abundance: NA; v_gene: TRBV30; j_gene: TRBJ2-1; d_gene: NA; CDR3aa: CAWSVPGWEQFF; CDR3nt: TGTGCCTGGAGTGTACCAGGTTGGGAGCAGTTCTTC
abundance: few; v_gene: TRBV7-8; j_gene: TRBJ2-3; d_gene: NA; CDR3aa: CASSSSRDSGYF; CDR3nt: TGTGCCAGCAGCTCGAGCCGGGACTCGGGGTATTTT
abundance: once; v_gene: TRBV28; j_gene: TRBJ1-6; d_gene: NA; CDR3aa: CASSPPGGSPLHF; CDR3nt: TGTGCCAGCAGCCCCCCCGGCGGTTCACCCCTCCACTTT